The T cell receptor beta chain described here comes from a study of cytomegalovirus exposure and HLA in healthy donors. Germline V gene sequence: CDR1 SGHDT, CDR2 YYEEEE. The CDR3 has 14 amino acids. 13 Jbeta primers and 60 Vbeta primers were used for the PCR. Here immunoSEQ multiplex PCR was the method, and the copy in TCRdb shows in-frame clones only, minus some. The sample totals roughly 200,000 clones. This rearrangement joins TRBV5-6 to TRBJ2-5; 8 bases map to TRBD1. The DNA matches TRBJ2-7 better at its end, which makes the J call doubtful. The sequence derives from a girl aged 2-10 years in good health and CMV-seropositive. The material sequenced was PBMCs. The CDR3 region has the DNA TGTGCCAGCAGCTTGGTAGGACAGGGCTACGAGCAGTACTTC. Translation: CASSLVGQGYEQYF.